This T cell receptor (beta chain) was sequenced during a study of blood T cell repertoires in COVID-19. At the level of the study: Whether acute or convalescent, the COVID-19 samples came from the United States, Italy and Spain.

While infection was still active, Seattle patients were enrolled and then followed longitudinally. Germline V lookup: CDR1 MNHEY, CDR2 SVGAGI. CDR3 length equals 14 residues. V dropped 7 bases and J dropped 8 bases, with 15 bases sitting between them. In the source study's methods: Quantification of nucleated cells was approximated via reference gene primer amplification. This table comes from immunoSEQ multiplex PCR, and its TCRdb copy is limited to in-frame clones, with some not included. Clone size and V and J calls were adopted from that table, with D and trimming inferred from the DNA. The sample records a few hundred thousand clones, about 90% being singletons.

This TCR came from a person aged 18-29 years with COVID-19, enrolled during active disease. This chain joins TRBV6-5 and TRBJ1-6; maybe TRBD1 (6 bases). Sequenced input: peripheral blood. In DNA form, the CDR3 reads TGTGCCAGCACCGACACAGGGTTTTATTCACCCCTCCACTTT. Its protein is CASTDTGFYSPLHF.